The source of this T cell receptor beta chain is a study of blood T cells in healthy people across ages. Findings of the study overall: More naive CD4+ cells and higher diversity marked long-lived donors relative to aged donors.

Remarks on this clonotype: Its antigen is unknown.

With a J-beta primer mix and a sample-barcoded 5' primer, a second PCR ran roughly 6 to 11 cycles. CDR3-containing paired-end reads numbered at least 3 million in each sample. TCRdb independently ran MiXCR on the 5' RACE reads; one entry per CDR3 protein. This table holds 800,000 to 950,000 distinct CDR3 sequences, 25% to 35% found once. Every sample yielded at least 6 million isolated PBMCs. The CDR3 loop spans 16 amino acids. Between the trimmed V and J ends, which lost 1 base and 0 bases, there was a span of 10 bases. Per the germline V gene, CDR1 is SGHTA and CDR2 is FQGNSA. The sample also formed part of further work on T cells of mothers and their children. That work contributes: Extracted RNA, in its entirety, went into cDNA synthesis at around 1.5 ug per 15 ul.

V and J are TRBV7-2 and TRBJ2-1; D uncertain. The clonotype originates from a woman in her 40s in good health. Sequences were obtained from blood. CDR3 loop: CASSLEASFSYNEQFF. The CDR3 DNA reads TGTGCCAGCAGCTTAGAGGCGTCTTTCTCCTACAATGAGCAGTTCTTC.